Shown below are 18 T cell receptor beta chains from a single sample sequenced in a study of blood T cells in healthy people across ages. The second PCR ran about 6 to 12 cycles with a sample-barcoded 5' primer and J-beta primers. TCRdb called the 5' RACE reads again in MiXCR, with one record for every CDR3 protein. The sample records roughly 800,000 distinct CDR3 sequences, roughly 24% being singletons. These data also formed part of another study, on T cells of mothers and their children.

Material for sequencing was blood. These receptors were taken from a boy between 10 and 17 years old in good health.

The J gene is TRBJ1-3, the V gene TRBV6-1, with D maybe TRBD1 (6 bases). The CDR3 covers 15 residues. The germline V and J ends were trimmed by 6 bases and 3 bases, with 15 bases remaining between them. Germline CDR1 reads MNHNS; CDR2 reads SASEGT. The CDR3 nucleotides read TGTGCCAGCAGGAATTCACAGGGAGTTGGAAACACCATATATTTT. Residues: CASRNSQGVGNTIYF.

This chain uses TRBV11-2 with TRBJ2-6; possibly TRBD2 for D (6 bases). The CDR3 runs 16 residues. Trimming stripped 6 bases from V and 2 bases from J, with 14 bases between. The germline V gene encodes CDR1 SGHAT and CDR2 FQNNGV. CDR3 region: CASRSLAGTGANVLTF. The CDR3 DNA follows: TGTGCCAGCAGGTCACTCGCGGGGACTGGGGCCAACGTCCTGACTTTC.

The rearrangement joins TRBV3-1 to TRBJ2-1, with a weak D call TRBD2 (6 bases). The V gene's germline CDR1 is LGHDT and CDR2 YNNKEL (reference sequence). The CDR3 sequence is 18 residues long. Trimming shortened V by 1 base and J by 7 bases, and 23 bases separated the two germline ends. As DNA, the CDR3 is TGTGCCAGCAGCCAAGTGGGGTTGGCTAGCGAGGGGAGAAATGAGCAGTTCTTC. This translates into CASSQVGLASEGRNEQFF.

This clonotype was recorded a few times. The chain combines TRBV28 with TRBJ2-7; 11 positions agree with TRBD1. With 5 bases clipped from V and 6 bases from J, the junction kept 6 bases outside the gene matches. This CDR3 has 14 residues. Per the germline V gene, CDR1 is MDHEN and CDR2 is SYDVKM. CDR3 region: CASSPSGQGGEQYF. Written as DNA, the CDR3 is TGTGCCAGCAGTCCTTCGGGACAGGGGGGCGAGCAGTACTTC.

CDR3 bases: TGTGCCAGCAGCCAAGATTGGACTAGCCGGGAGTATTTT. Translated: CASSQDWTSREYF. The chain is built from TRBV4-2 and TRBJ2-3; 8 bases are a match to TRBD2. Per germline, CDR1 LGHNA and CDR2 YNFKEQ. V dropped 0 bases and J dropped 13; count of bases not matched to a gene: 6. This CDR3 region has 13 residues.

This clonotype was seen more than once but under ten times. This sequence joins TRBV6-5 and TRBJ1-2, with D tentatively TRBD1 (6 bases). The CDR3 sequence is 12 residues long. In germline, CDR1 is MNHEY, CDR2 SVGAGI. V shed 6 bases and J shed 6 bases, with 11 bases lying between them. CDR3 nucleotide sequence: TGTGCCAGCAGCTCGGGGGGCGATGGCTACACCTTC. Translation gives CASSSGGDGYTF.

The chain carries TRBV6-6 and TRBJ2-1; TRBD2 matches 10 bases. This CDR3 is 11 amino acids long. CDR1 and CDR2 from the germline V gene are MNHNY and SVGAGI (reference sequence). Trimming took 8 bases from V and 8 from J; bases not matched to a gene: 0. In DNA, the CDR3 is TGTGCCAGCGGGACTAGCGATGAGCAGTTCTTC. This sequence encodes CASGTSDEQFF.

The CDR3 loop is CASSPMGGTQYF. DNA of the CDR3: TGTGCCAGCAGCCCCATGGGGGGGACCCAGTACTTC. This chain joins TRBV14 and TRBJ2-5; perhaps TRBD2 as D (6 bases). The CDR3 length is 12 residues. From germline, CDR1 is SGHDN and CDR2 FVKESK. V was pared by 4 bases and J by 7 bases, with 10 bases between.

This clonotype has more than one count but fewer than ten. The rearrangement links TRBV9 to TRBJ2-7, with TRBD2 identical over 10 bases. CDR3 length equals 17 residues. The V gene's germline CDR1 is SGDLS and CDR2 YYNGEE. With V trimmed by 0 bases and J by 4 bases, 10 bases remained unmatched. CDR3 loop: CASSVEDSPSGGYEQYF. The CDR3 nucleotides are TGTGCCAGCAGCGTAGAGGACAGTCCTAGCGGGGGATACGAGCAGTACTTC.

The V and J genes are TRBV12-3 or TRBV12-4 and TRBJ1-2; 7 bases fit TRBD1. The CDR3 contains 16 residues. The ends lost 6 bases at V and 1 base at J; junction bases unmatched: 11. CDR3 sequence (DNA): TGTGCCAGCAGCGCAGGGGACAGCTACTTTAACTATGGCTACACCTTC. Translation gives CASSAGDSYFNYGYTF.

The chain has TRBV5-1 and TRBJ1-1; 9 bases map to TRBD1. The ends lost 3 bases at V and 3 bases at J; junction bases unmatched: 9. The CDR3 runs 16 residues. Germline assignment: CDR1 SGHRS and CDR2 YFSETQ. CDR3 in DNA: TGCGCCAGCAGCTACCGGGACAGGGCGGCGGACACTGAAGCTTTCTTT. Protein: CASSYRDRAADTEAFF.

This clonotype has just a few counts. CDR3 nucleotide sequence: TGTGCCAGCAGCATCGCAGGGACCTACAATGAGCAGTTCTTC. It translates to CASSIAGTYNEQFF. The V call is TRBV27, the J call TRBJ2-1, with a tentative D call TRBD1 (5 bases). Germline-derived CDR1 and CDR2 are MNHEY and SMNVEV (reference sequence). CDR3 length equals 14 residues. Trimming took off 6 bases at V and 2 bases at J, with 11 bases between the two ends.

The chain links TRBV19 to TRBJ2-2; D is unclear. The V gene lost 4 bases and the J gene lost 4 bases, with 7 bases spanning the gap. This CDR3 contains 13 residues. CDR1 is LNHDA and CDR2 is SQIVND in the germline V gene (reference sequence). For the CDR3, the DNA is TGTGCCAGTAGTACTGGGCCCACCGGGGAGCTGTTTTTT. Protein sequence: CASSTGPTGELFF.

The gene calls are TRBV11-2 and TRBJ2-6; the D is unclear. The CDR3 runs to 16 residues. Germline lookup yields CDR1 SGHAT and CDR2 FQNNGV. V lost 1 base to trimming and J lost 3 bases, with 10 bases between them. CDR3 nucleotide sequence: TGTGCCAGCAGCTTAGGCAGGCTTGGTGGGGCCAACGTCCTGACTTTC. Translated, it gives CASSLGRLGGANVLTF.

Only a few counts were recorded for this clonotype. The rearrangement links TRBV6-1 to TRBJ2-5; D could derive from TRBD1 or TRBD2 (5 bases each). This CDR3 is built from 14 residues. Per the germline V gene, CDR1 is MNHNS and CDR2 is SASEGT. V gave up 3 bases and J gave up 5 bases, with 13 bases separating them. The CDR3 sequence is CASSDGGGEETQYF. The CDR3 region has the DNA TGTGCCAGCAGTGACGGTGGGGGTGAGGAGACCCAGTACTTC.

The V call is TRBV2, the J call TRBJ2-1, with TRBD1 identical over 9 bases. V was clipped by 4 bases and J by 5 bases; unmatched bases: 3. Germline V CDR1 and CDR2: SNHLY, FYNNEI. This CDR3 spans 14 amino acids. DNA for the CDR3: TGTGCCAGCAGTGTCGGGACAGGGAACAATGAGCAGTTCTTC. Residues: CASSVGTGNNEQFF.

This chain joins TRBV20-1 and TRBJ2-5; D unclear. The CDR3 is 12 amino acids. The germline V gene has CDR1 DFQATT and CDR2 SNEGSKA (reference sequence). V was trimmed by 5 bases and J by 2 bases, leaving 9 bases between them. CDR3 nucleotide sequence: TGCAGTGCTTCTCGCCATCAAGAGACCCAGTACTTC. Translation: CSASRHQETQYF.

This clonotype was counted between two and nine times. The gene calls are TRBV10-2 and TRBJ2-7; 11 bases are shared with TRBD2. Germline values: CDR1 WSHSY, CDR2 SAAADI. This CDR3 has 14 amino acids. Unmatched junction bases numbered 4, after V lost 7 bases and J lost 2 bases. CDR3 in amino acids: CASKGSGGAYEQYF. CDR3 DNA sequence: TGCGCCAGCAAGGGTAGCGGGGGGGCCTACGAGCAGTACTTC.